The 14 T cell receptor beta chains below were found in one sample sequenced in a study of T cell repertoires in cytomegalovirus infection. For these TCRs, the target antigens are not known. TCRdb reprocessed the reads via MiXCR and lists one record per CDR3 protein. Among roughly 120,000 distinct CDR3 sequences listed, around 30% were seen once. The input for sequencing was CD8+ T cells from cultured PBMCs, taken from culture after CMV antigen stimulation. The source of these receptors is a human donor in good health (CMV status not recorded). Some clones in this sample may be carry-over from other donors' samples.

The gene calls are TRBV7-9 and TRBJ2-5; 7 nucleotides align to TRBD2. In germline, CDR1 is SEHNR, CDR2 FQNEAQ (reference sequence). V lost 7 bases, J lost 5 bases, and 10 bases stayed unmatched. The length of the CDR3 is 14 residues. The CDR3 here is CASTALGGSETQYF. In nucleotides, the CDR3 is TGTGCCAGCACCGCCCTCGGGGGGTCGGAGACCCAGTACTTC.

The chain links TRBV20-1 to TRBJ2-7; D is uncertain. Germline lookup yields CDR1 DFQATT and CDR2 SNEGSKA (reference sequence). The CDR3 sequence is 15 residues long. V lost 0 bases, J lost 3 bases, and 15 bases lay in between. The CDR3 sequence is CSARDPETPHYEQYF. DNA for the CDR3: TGCAGTGCTAGAGACCCCGAGACACCCCACTACGAGCAGTACTTC.

This clonotype was counted between two and nine times. CDR3 loop: CASSQNGQAPGWNSPLHF. The DNA for the CDR3 is TGCGCCAGCAGCCAAAACGGACAGGCTCCGGGATGGAATTCACCCCTCCACTTT. The chain uses TRBV4-1 and TRBJ1-6, with 7 nucleotides matching TRBD1. The CDR3 is 18 residues long. Looked up from germline, CDR1 is MGHRA and CDR2 is YSYEKL. V shed 2 bases and J 7 bases; nucleotides not matched to a gene: 14.

The J gene is TRBJ2-1, the V gene TRBV19, with D possibly matching TRBD2 (6 bases). Looked up from germline, CDR1 is LNHDA and CDR2 is SQIVND (reference sequence). Trimming pared 7 bases from V and 10 bases from J, leaving 20 bases between. The CDR3 length is 14 residues. The CDR3 region has the DNA TGTGCCAGTAATCCGGGGGTGGCTGGAGGCGAGCAGTTCTTC. This sequence encodes CASNPGVAGGEQFF.

In this sample, this clonotype turned up a few times. The chain combines TRBV4-1 with TRBJ1-6; 7 nucleotides align to TRBD1. The germline V gene has CDR1 MGHRA and CDR2 YSYEKL. J gave up 7 bases and V 0 bases, and 9 bases lay outside the gene matches. The CDR3 consists of 17 residues. CDR3 protein: CASSQDAAGQTNSPLHF. DNA of the CDR3: TGCGCCAGCAGCCAAGATGCAGCGGGACAGACAAATTCACCCCTCCACTTT.

This clonotype has just a few counts. V and J are TRBV27 and TRBJ2-1; TRBD1 matches at 7 bases. Germline V gene sequence: CDR1 MNHEY, CDR2 SMNVEV (reference sequence). The CDR3 consists of 16 residues. The V and J ends lost 0 bases and 6 bases, in that order; junction bases with no gene match: 8. CDR3 residues: CASSLSIGTASNEQFF. The CDR3 region has the DNA TGTGCCAGCAGTTTATCGATTGGGACAGCATCCAATGAGCAGTTCTTC.

The chain joins TRBV10-3 to TRBJ2-3; D possibly corresponds to TRBD2 (7 bases). This CDR3 has 15 residues. Deletions cut 5 bases from V and 0 bases from J, with 12 bases between. CDR1 and CDR2 from the germline V gene are ENHRY and SYGVKD. As DNA, the CDR3 is TGTGCCATCAGTAAACGGGGGGCCAGCACAGATACGCAGTATTTT. This translates into CAISKRGASTDTQYF.

The chain is built from TRBV7-4 and TRBJ2-5; D possibly corresponds to TRBD2 (7 bases). V shed 5 bases and J shed 5 bases, with 15 bases lying between them. The length of the CDR3 is 14 residues. The germline gives CDR1 SGHVT, CDR2 SQSDAQ. The CDR3 is CASSHGGGVETQYF. CDR3 bases: TGTGCCAGCAGCCATGGAGGGGGGGTGGAGACCCAGTACTTC.

In this sample, this clonotype is medium-sized. The genes are TRBV7-6 and TRBJ2-7, with D tentatively TRBD1 or TRBD2 (5 bases each). Germline V gene lookup returns CDR1 SGHVS and CDR2 FNYEAQ. CDR3 size: 16 residues. V lost 1 base to trimming and J lost 3 bases, with 16 bases between them. CDR3 sequence reads: CASSLGGAETIYEQYF. In DNA form, the CDR3 reads TGTGCCAGCAGCTTAGGAGGGGCCGAAACAATCTACGAGCAGTACTTC.

This clonotype was counted only a few times. The chain recombines TRBV19 with TRBJ2-5; D is unclear. V was shortened by 3 bases and J by 0 bases, with 14 bases between the two germline ends. The CDR3 totals 16 residues. Germline CDR1 is LNHDA and CDR2 is SQIVND (reference sequence). In nucleotides, the CDR3 is TGTGCCAGTAGTATTCACCGGACGGCGTACCAAGAGACCCAGTACTTC. This translates into CASSIHRTAYQETQYF.

This clonotype showed up many times. The chain carries TRBV28 and TRBJ1-4; D is unresolved. The CDR3 sequence is 16 residues long. V shed 4 bases and J shed 2 bases, with 14 bases lying between them. Germline-derived CDR1 and CDR2 are MDHEN and SYDVKM. CDR3 protein: CASSSRIVATNEKLFF. DNA of the CDR3: TGTGCCAGCAGTTCCCGTATAGTGGCTACTAATGAAAAACTGTTTTTT.

This clonotype was counted between two and nine times. This sequence joins TRBV12-5 and TRBJ2-5; TRBD1 agrees at 8 bases. The junction had 10 bases not matched to a gene; V was cut back by 6 bases and J by 4 bases. The CDR3 contains 15 residues. CDR1 and CDR2 (germline): LGHNT, FRNRAP. CDR3 residues: CASGWTGTFGETQYF. The CDR3 region has the DNA TGTGCTAGTGGGTGGACAGGGACTTTTGGAGAGACCCAGTACTTC.

V gene TRBV27 combines with J gene TRBJ1-4, with D perhaps TRBD1 (5 bases). The germline V and J ends were trimmed by 4 bases and 7 bases, with 13 bases remaining between them. This CDR3 spans 14 amino acids. In germline, CDR1 is MNHEY, CDR2 SMNVEV (reference sequence). The CDR3 DNA reads TGTGCCAGCAGTTCGACAGTAAACTCTGAAAAACTGTTTTTT. As protein: CASSSTVNSEKLFF.

J is TRBJ1-2 and V is TRBV27; 10 nucleotides line up with TRBD1. Germline CDR1 reads MNHEY; CDR2 reads SMNVEV (reference sequence). Germline trimming cut 0 bases from V and 6 bases from J; bases unmatched to any gene: 4. The CDR3 is made up of 15 amino acids. The CDR3 DNA reads as TGTGCCAGCAGTTTATCGGGACAGGGGATCCATGGCTACACCTTC. Translation gives CASSLSGQGIHGYTF.